This note documents a single T cell receptor beta chain sequence. These data belong to a study of blood T cell repertoires in COVID-19. Libraries were prepared by immunoSEQ multiplex PCR; TCRdb keeps only in-frame clonotypes and omits some of them. The sample shows roughly 240,000 clones, roughly 85% of them seen only once. Donors were grouped by their self-reported clinical history. The germline V gene has CDR1 SGHVS and CDR2 FNYEAQ. J lost 4 bases, V lost 3 bases, and 5 bases had no gene match. The CDR3 covers 15 residues. The sequence derives from a woman aged 45-59 years with acute COVID-19. The rearrangement uses TRBV7-6 and TRBJ2-7, with 11 bases fitting TRBD2. Sequencing used PBMCs or T cells enriched from blood (not recorded which). The CDR3 protein is CASSFSGGASYEQYF. The CDR3 region has the DNA TGTGCCAGCAGCTTTAGCGGGGGGGCCTCTTACGAGCAGTACTTC.